This T cell receptor (beta chain) was observed in a study of immune evolution from preneoplasia to lung adenocarcinoma. The CDR3 sequence is 15 residues long. Germline loops: CDR1 MNHEY, CDR2 SVGAGI. Between the trimmed V and J ends, which lost 6 bases and 1 base, there was a span of 16 bases. Sequencing used immunoSEQ multiplex PCR; TCRdb keeps in-frame clones, though not all of them. The sample consists of about 9,600 clones, around 82% of them appearing once. The sample was FFPE minimally invasive lung adenocarcinoma tissue. The TCR sequence derives from a person aged 65 to 85 with lung adenocarcinoma. V and J are TRBV6-5 and TRBJ2-7; tentatively, D is TRBD2 (6 bases). The CDR3 DNA reads as TGTGCCAGCAGCCGGGAGATTTCCTTGTCCTACGAGCAGTACTTC. Residues: CASSREISLSYEQYF.